This TCR beta chain is from a study of blood T cell repertoires in COVID-19. Clones were sequenced by immunoSEQ multiplex PCR, and TCRdb holds only the in-frame ones, with some missing. The table lists around 400,000 clones, roughly 90% of them singletons. Germline V gives CDR1 SGHAT, CDR2 FQNNGV. This CDR3 has 16 residues. Trimming at V came to 5 bases and at J to 0 bases, leaving 3 bases not matched to a gene. It was within 2 weeks before study entry that exposed participants met a COVID-19 case. The TCR comes from a woman younger than 30 who had been exposed to COVID-19. Specimen: PBMCs or T cells enriched from blood (not recorded which). J is TRBJ2-1 and V is TRBV11-2; 11 bases fit TRBD2. CDR3 residues: CASSPTSGSSYNEQFF. The CDR3 DNA follows: TGTGCCAGCAGCCCTACTAGCGGGAGCTCCTACAATGAGCAGTTCTTC.